This T cell receptor beta chain was sequenced during a study of CD8 T cells in ankylosing spondylitis (dated by TCRdb to about 2017). At the level of the whole study: T cell receptor beta repertoires were profiled in healthy donors and ankylosing spondylitis patients so that disease-linked TCR variants could be found. Samples of peripheral blood were taken, and for ankylosing spondylitis patients, synovial fluid was collected as well. The full study cohort comprised about 23 ankylosing spondylitis patients and 85 to 120 healthy donors. Study-level results and caveats: Some motif variants had previously been reported in the synovial fluid and blood of reactive arthritis patients, which suggests shared mechanisms of disease initiation. According to the report, matched synovial fluid samples from ankylosing spondylitis patients were significantly enriched for the disease-linked clones. Blood from ankylosing spondylitis patients appeared to be characterized by a TCR beta motif made up of under ten highly homologous amino acid variants. The disease-linked clones had a CD8+ phenotype and were found at relatively low frequencies in peripheral blood.

Sequencer: Illumina HiSeq 2500. Quantitative 5'-RACE with molecular barcodes was the method used to prepare the TCR beta libraries. The study's processing was this. A new computational method based on a probabilistic model of VDJ rearrangement was used to identify disease-linked TCR variants. Through fastp at Q25 and MiXCR, TCRdb rebuilt clones from the public reads, retaining in-frame beta chains. Rows merge per CDR3 protein into single entries with the most common DNA and genes. TCRdb assigned the V and J calls; the authors' analysis was not used. The sample table contains roughly 180,000 distinct CDR3 sequences; only one count was recorded for just over 9.5% of them. The ten most abundant clones make up roughly 15% of the sample. The CDR3 contains 14 residues, cysteine and phenylalanine counted. The entry retains the CDR3 DNA only, 42 bases that are in frame from base 1. From a lookup of the germline V gene (reference sequence), CDR1 and CDR2 are DFQATT and SNEGSKA. Germline trimming amounts to 1 base on V and 5 bases on J, with 3 as the count of junction bases outside the gene matches.

As regards this clonotype: There is no known antigen for this receptor. With a much larger clone just one base away, this may be a read error.

The sequence derives from a female donor with ankylosing spondylitis or in good health (not recorded which). Specimen: blood, either unsorted or a sorted T cell fraction (not recorded which). This chain is built from TRBV20-1 and TRBJ2-5, and 11 junctional nucleotides match TRBD2. The CDR3 protein: CSARATSGTETQYF. The bases read TGCAGTGCTAGAGCGACTAGCGGGACGGAGACCCAGTACTTC.